This T cell receptor (beta chain) was identified during a study of control samples from healthy donors and cancer patients. Data came from immunoSEQ multiplex PCR; TCRdb stores just in-frame clones and leaves some out. The table has 79,000 or so clones, 85% to 90% seen once; the top ten hold less than 10%. There are 15 residues in the CDR3. Germline CDR1 LNHDA, CDR2 SQIVND (reference sequence). The V gene lost 1 base and the J gene lost 8 bases, with 12 bases spanning the gap. This clone came up once. Sample: PBMCs. The TCR comes from a woman aged 45-59 years with colorectal cancer. V gene TRBV19 combines with J gene TRBJ1-6; TRBD1 might be the D (5 bases). The CDR3 DNA is TGTGCCAGTAGTATAGTTTCGTTGGGACATTCACCCCTCCACTTT. This codes for CASSIVSLGHSPLHF.